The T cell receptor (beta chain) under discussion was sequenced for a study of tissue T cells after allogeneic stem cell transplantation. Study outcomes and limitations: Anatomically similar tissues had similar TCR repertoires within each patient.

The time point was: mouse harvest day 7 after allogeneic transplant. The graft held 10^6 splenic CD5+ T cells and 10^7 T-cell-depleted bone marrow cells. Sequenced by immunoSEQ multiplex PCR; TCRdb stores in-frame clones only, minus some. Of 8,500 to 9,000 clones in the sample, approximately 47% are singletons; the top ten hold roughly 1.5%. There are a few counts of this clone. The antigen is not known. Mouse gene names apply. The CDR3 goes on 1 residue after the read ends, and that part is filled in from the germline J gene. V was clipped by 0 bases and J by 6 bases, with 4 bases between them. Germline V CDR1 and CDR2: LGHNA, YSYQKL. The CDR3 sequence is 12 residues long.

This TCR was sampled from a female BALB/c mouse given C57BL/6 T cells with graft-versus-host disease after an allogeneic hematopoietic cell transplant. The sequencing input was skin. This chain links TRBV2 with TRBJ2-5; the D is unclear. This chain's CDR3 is CASSQDGDTQYF. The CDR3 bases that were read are TGTGCCAGCAGCCAAGATGGGGACACCCAGTAC.